Shown below are 26 T cell receptor beta chains from a single sample sequenced in a study of CD4 T cells in relation to SARS-CoV-2 and coronaviruses. The antigens these receptors bind are not known. Data came from immunoSEQ multiplex PCR; TCRdb stores just in-frame clones and leaves some out. The profile shows about 39,000 clones, over 75% of them singletons. The sample consisted of memory CD4+ T cells from PBMCs, cultured in vitro. Receptors were obtained from an adult with COVID-19.

This clone was seen a few times. The chain couples TRBV28 to TRBJ1-6, with D hard to call. CDR3 length: 14 residues. CDR1 and CDR2 from the germline V gene are MDHEN and SYDVKM. V was pared by 8 bases and J by 8 bases, with 16 bases between. CDR3 sequence: CASGSTGWHSPLHF. CDR3 nucleotide sequence: TGTGCCAGCGGATCGACTGGGTGGCATTCACCCCTCCACTTT.

This rearrangement joins TRBV10-1 to TRBJ2-7; D is possibly TRBD1 (6 bases). The germline CDR1 and CDR2 sequences are WNHNN and SYGVQD (reference sequence). Trimming took off 0 bases at V and 3 bases at J, with 15 bases between the two ends. There are 16 residues in the CDR3. This CDR3 reads CASSESTGMKVYEQYF. CDR3 nucleotides: TGCGCCAGCAGTGAGTCCACAGGGATGAAGGTCTACGAGCAGTACTTC.

The J gene is TRBJ2-4, the V gene TRBV29-1, with 8 bases lining up with TRBD2. CDR3 size: 14 residues. Germline V gene sequence: CDR1 SQVTM, CDR2 ANQGSEA. V gave up 7 bases and J gave up 1 base; unmatched junction bases: 6. The chain's CDR3 is CSGAGAEAKNIQYF. The CDR3 region has the DNA TGCAGCGGAGCGGGAGCAGAGGCCAAAAACATTCAGTACTTC.

The count of this clone is one. The rearrangement uses TRBV19 and TRBJ1-2, with D possibly matching TRBD1 (5 bases). This CDR3 is built from 15 residues. Germline CDR1 is LNHDA and CDR2 is SQIVND (reference sequence). Trimming took off 3 bases at V and 7 bases at J, with 18 bases between the two ends. The CDR3 here is CASSMLSGRGSGYTF. As DNA, the CDR3 is TGTGCCAGTAGTATGTTGTCTGGGAGGGGCAGTGGCTACACCTTC.

The chain joins TRBV27 to TRBJ2-5; D gene uncertain. Germline V CDR1 and CDR2: MNHEY, SMNVEV (reference sequence). The CDR3 runs to 15 residues. The V end was cut by 5 bases, the J end by 5 bases, with 18 bases between. CDR3 sequence (DNA): TGTGCCAGCAGTGATCTCGGAAGGTTGCCGGAGACCCAGTACTTC. It yields the protein CASSDLGRLPETQYF.

This clone appeared once. The chain combines TRBV7-2 with TRBJ2-7; 11 bases are a match to TRBD2. Germline CDR1 and CDR2: SGHTA and FQGNSA. The junction had 8 bases not matched to a gene; V was cut back by 5 bases and J by 2 bases. The CDR3 is made up of 16 amino acids. The CDR3 loop is CASSPLMTSGTYEQYF. CDR3 nucleotides: TGTGCCAGCAGCCCACTCATGACTAGCGGGACCTACGAGCAGTACTTC.

A single count supports this clone. The chain combines TRBV6-6 with TRBJ2-1, with D tentatively TRBD1 (6 bases). The V end lost 10 bases, the J end lost 1 base, and 14 bases lay between the germline ends. This CDR3 is built from 14 residues. Germline assignment: CDR1 MNHNY and CDR2 SVGAGI (reference sequence). The CDR3 DNA follows: TGTGCCACCTGGGACACACTATCCTACAATGAGCAGTTCTTC. Its protein product is CATWDTLSYNEQFF.

The chain links TRBV28 to TRBJ2-5, with D perhaps matching TRBD2 (5 bases). CDR3 length: 14 amino acids. V lost 2 bases and J 4 bases, leaving 11 bases between the germline ends. The germline V gene has CDR1 MDHEN and CDR2 SYDVKM. DNA for the CDR3: TGTGCCAGCAGTTTAATGGGAGTCGGAGAGACCCAGTACTTC. It encodes CASSLMGVGETQYF.

V usage is TRBV3-1 (or the pseudogene TRBV3-2) and J usage is TRBJ1-6; no firm D call. Per the germline V gene, CDR1 is LGHDT and CDR2 is YNNKEL (reference sequence). The ends were cut back, 0 bases at V and 7 bases at J, with 7 bases in the middle. The CDR3 extends over 14 amino acids. The CDR3 is CASSQDRGNSPLHF. The CDR3 nucleotides are TGTGCCAGCAGCCAAGATCGAGGAAATTCACCCCTCCACTTT.

The chain uses TRBV5-6 and TRBJ2-2, with 7 nucleotides matching TRBD2. The V and J ends lost 2 bases and 3 bases, in that order; junction bases with no gene match: 7. Germline V gives CDR1 SGHDT, CDR2 YYEEEE. The CDR3 sequence is 16 residues long. Here the CDR3 reads CASSLRGRSYTGELFF. The CDR3, as DNA: TGTGCCAGCAGCTTACGCGGGAGATCGTACACCGGGGAGCTGTTTTTT.

The genes are TRBV19 and TRBJ1-6; D not resolved. This CDR3 region has 13 residues. CDR1 and CDR2 from the germline V gene are LNHDA and SQIVND (reference sequence). The V gene lost 5 bases and the J gene lost 9 bases, with 11 bases spanning the gap. CDR3 coding DNA: TGTGCCAGTAGTCTTGCGTTAACTTCACCCCTCCACTTT. It yields the protein CASSLALTSPLHF. Looking up the rest from reference TRBV19 and TRBJ1-6 gives the full variable domain: DGGITQSPKYLFRKEGQNVTLSCEQNLNHDAMYWYRQDPGQGLRLIYYSQIVNDFQKGDIAEGYSVSREKKESFPLTVTSAQKNPTAFYLCASSLALTSPLHFGNGTRLTVT.

This clone has only one observation. The rearrangement links TRBV2 to TRBJ2-4, with D possibly called TRBD1 or TRBD2 (5 bases each). V was clipped by 6 bases and J by 4 bases, with 19 bases between them. The CDR3 consists of 16 residues. Germline CDR1 reads SNHLY; CDR2 reads FYNNEI. Written as DNA, the CDR3 is TGTGCCAGCAGGAAGGGACCAAAGAGGAGTAAAAACATTCAGTACTTC. Protein product: CASRKGPKRSKNIQYF.

This clone came up once. The rearrangement uses TRBV7-9 and TRBJ2-7; 11 bases match TRBD2. V shed 8 bases and J 4 bases; nucleotides not matched to a gene: 7. Germline values: CDR1 SEHNR, CDR2 FQNEAQ (reference sequence). This CDR3 comprises 14 residues. CDR3 coding DNA: TGTGCCAGCGGGCCGGGACTAGCGGAGTACGAGCAGTACTTC. It is translated as CASGPGLAEYEQYF.

A few counts support this clone. The V gene is TRBV18, the J gene TRBJ2-7; possibly TRBD1 for D (6 bases). The V end was cut by 6 bases, the J end by 2 bases, with 11 bases between. Germline values: CDR1 KGHSH, CDR2 LQKENI. This CDR3 region has 13 residues. The CDR3 here is CASSRTATYEQYF. As DNA, the CDR3 is TGTGCCAGCTCGCGGACAGCAACCTACGAGCAGTACTTC.

This rearrangement joins TRBV7-6 to TRBJ1-6; D is undetermined. The ends were cut back, 5 bases at V and 10 bases at J, with 21 bases in the middle. The length of the CDR3 is 16 residues. Per germline, CDR1 SGHVS and CDR2 FNYEAQ. The CDR3, as DNA: TGTGCCAGCAGCCCTACGTTACGGGGTTTTAGGTCACCCCTCCACTTT. Translating gives CASSPTLRGFRSPLHF.

This chain joins TRBV3-1 (or the pseudogene TRBV3-2) and TRBJ1-1; D uncertain. Trimming stripped 0 bases from V and 3 bases from J, with 14 bases between. The CDR3 has 16 residues. Germline V lookup: CDR1 LGHDT, CDR2 YNNKEL (reference sequence). CDR3 in DNA: TGTGCCAGCAGCCAAGAGGGTAGGTTGGCGGACACTGAAGCTTTCTTT. Translated: CASSQEGRLADTEAFF.

V usage is TRBV6-1 and J usage is TRBJ2-7, with 7 bases that match TRBD2. Trimming cost V 2 bases and J 4 bases; bases outside gene matches: 17. In germline, CDR1 is MNHNS, CDR2 SASEGT. This CDR3 spans 18 amino acids. CDR3 residues: CASSERGLADFPQYEQYF. In DNA, the CDR3 is TGTGCCAGCAGTGAACGGGGCCTAGCGGACTTCCCCCAATACGAGCAGTACTTC.

CDR3 coding DNA: TGTGCCAGCAGGGGACAGGGAACTCTTCGTTCTAACTATGGCTACACCTTC. It specifies CASRGQGTLRSNYGYTF. The J gene is TRBJ1-2, the V gene TRBV27, with 9 nucleotides matching TRBD1. The germline gives CDR1 MNHEY, CDR2 SMNVEV (reference sequence). The V gene end was trimmed by 6 bases and the J gene end by 0 bases; junction bases not matched to a gene: 11. CDR3 size: 17 residues.

The rearrangement links TRBV6-5 to TRBJ2-5, with a tentative D call TRBD1 (5 bases). Germline-derived CDR1 and CDR2 are MNHEY and SVGAGI. V gave up 7 bases and J gave up 2 bases, with 14 bases separating them. This CDR3 region has 14 residues. CDR3: CASKGYFGQETQYF. CDR3 DNA sequence: TGTGCCAGCAAGGGGTATTTCGGGCAAGAGACCCAGTACTTC.

This chain's CDR3 is CASSPSGTGGYEQYF. CDR3 in DNA: TGTGCCAGCAGCCCATCCGGGACAGGGGGCTACGAGCAGTACTTC. This chain connects TRBV5-6 to TRBJ2-7; 11 bases agree with TRBD1. Trimming at V came to 4 bases and at J to 3 bases, leaving 6 bases not matched to a gene. The length of the CDR3 is 15 residues. CDR1 and CDR2 (germline): SGHDT, YYEEEE. Full variable domain (rest looked up from reference TRBV5-6 and TRBJ2-7): DAGVTQSPTHLIKTRGQQVTLRCSPKSGHDTVSWYQQALGQGPQFIFQYYEEEERQRGNFPDRFSGHQFPNYSSELNVNALLLGDSALYLCASSPSGTGGYEQYFGPGTRLTVT.

This chain joins TRBV2 and TRBJ2-7; 8 bases agree with TRBD2. The CDR3 consists of 17 residues. Germline assignment: CDR1 SNHLY and CDR2 FYNNEI. Trimming cost V 3 bases and J 3 bases; bases outside gene matches: 13. CDR3 DNA: TGTGCCAGCAGTGAGGGGGGTGGCGGGAGGACCTACTACGAGCAGTACTTC. Translated: CASSEGGGGRTYYEQYF.

This clone appeared a few times. The chain joins TRBV9 to TRBJ2-2; no definite D call. This CDR3 comprises 13 residues. Trimming took 3 bases from V and 3 from J, leaving 6 bases between them. Germline-derived CDR1 and CDR2 are SGDLS and YYNGEE. The CDR3 spells CASSEEYTGELFF. CDR3 sequence (DNA): TGTGCCAGCAGCGAAGAATACACCGGGGAGCTGTTTTTT.

The chain joins TRBV4-2 to TRBJ2-3; D unclear. The CDR3 contains 17 residues. Trimming took off 0 bases at V and 1 base at J, with 14 bases between the two ends. CDR1 is LGHNA, CDR2 YNFKEQ, per germline. In nucleotides, the CDR3 is TGTGCCAGCAGCCAAGATTTTACGGAGTCGGGCACAGATACGCAGTATTTT. This codes for CASSQDFTESGTDTQYF.

The chain joins TRBV5-1 to TRBJ1-2; D possibly corresponds to TRBD1 (5 bases). The CDR3 loop spans 12 amino acids. The V gene lost 2 bases and the J gene lost 5 bases, with 7 bases spanning the gap. CDR1 and CDR2 (germline): SGHRS, YFSETQ. The CDR3 loop reads CASSLWGYGYTF. For the CDR3, the DNA is TGCGCCAGCAGCTTATGGGGGTATGGCTACACCTTC.

The rearrangement joins TRBV28 to TRBJ1-5; D perhaps matches TRBD1 (6 bases). The CDR3 contains 14 residues. The V end lost 6 bases, the J end lost 3 bases, and 12 bases lay between the germline ends. Germline CDR1 is MDHEN and CDR2 is SYDVKM. CDR3 DNA sequence: TGTGCCAGCAGCGACAGACAGGACAATCAGCCCCAGCATTTT. Its translation is CASSDRQDNQPQHF.

This clone has only one observation. J is TRBJ2-6 and V is TRBV4-1; 8 nucleotides align to TRBD1. The CDR3 loop spans 21 amino acids. Germline-derived CDR1 and CDR2 are MGHRA and YSYEKL. V lost 1 base to trimming and J lost 0 bases; unmatched junction nucleotides: 14. In DNA, the CDR3 is TGCGCCAGCAGCCAAGTCTTCGATCGGGGCAGGGGGCGCTCTGGGGCCAACGTCCTGACTTTC. Protein sequence: CASSQVFDRGRGRSGANVLTF.